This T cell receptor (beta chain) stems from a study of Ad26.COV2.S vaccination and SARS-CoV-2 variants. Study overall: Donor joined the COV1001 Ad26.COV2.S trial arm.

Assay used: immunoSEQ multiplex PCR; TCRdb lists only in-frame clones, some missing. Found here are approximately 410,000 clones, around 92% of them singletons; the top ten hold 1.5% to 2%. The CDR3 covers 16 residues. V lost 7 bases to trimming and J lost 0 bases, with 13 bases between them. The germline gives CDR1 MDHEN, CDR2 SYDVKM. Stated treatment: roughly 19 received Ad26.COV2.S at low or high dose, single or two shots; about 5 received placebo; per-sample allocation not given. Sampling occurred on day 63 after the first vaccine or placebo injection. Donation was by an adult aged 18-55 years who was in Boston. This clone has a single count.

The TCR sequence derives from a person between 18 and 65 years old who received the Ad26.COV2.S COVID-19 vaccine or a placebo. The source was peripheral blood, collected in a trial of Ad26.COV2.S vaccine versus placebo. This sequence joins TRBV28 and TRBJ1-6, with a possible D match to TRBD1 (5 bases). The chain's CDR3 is CASIREGSSYNSPLHF. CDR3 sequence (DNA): TGTGCCAGCATCCGGGAGGGGAGCTCCTATAATTCACCCCTCCACTTT.